This entry is about one TCR beta chain. Its antigen is still unknown. Base qualities are not recorded, but no much larger clone differs from it by a single base. The sample belongs to a study of shared T cell receptors in the human thymus (dated by TCRdb to the early 2020s). Notes on the research overall: The study investigated the way shared, self-reactive T-cell receptor alpha chains are produced in the human thymus.

The library was produced with the immunoSEQ multiplex PCR assay. TCRdb holds this immuneACCESS table with in-frame rearrangements only. Some clones are missing; in checked studies, unresolved V genes explain under half, and the rest has no known cause. The sample contains more than 550,000 clones, 80% to 90% of them found a single time. The ten top clones hold 0.009% to 0.0095% of the sample. According to the germline V gene, CDR1 reads SNHLY and CDR2 reads FYNNEI. CDR3 length: 17 amino acids, cysteine to phenylalanine. This entry keeps only the CDR3 DNA: 51 bases, framed from base 1. For this chain, trimming is 2 bases at the V end and 2 bases at the J end, and the number of junction bases without a gene match is 11. The same sample was also studied in work on human thymus T cells. The second investigation adds: In Finland, the donors were immunologically healthy infants who were having open corrective cardiac surgery for congenital heart defects. The thymus tissue came from surgical resects taken out during corrective cardiac surgery. Both the thymic and the peripheral blood repertoires appeared to show biased V and J gene segment usage. According to the related research, thymic TCR repertoires were highly overlapping among unrelated individuals. The study used about eight infant thymus samples plus four related peripheral blood samples to characterize TCR alpha and beta repertoires. Donor ages ranged from roughly 6 to 250 days, and the cohort comprised six or seven male and two female infants. Thymocytes were released mechanically from tissue and stored at -70 °C as pellets of 10-30 million cells. Genomic DNA was extracted from frozen cell pellets with a QIAsymphony instrument. TCRB and TCRAD loci were amplified from a standardized quantity of quality-controlled genomic DNA using the immunoSEQ multiplex PCR assay. The amplicons covered the V(D)J region and were long enough to include the CDR3 and to identify the V and J genes. Amplicon sequencing was performed on an Illumina platform through the commercial immunoSEQ service. Primer bias and sequencing errors were corrected as previously described, and TCRAD and TCRB were defined on the basis of the IMGT database. The repertoires were analysed using immunoSEQ Analyzer 3.0 and VDJTools for basic statistics, V/J segment usage, diversity estimates, rarefaction and pairwise overlap. Chao1, ChaoE, Efron-Thisted, Shannon and inverse Simpson indices were used to estimate diversity, which was also estimated on datasets down-sampled to the smallest sample. Repertoire overlap was assessed by strict matching of CDR3 nucleotide sequence, V gene and J gene, and clustering was done by Jaccard-based multidimensional scaling. On average, roughly 850,000 unique TCRB clonotypes were obtained from thymus samples, compared with 65,000 to 90,000 from blood samples.

The TCR comes from a boy under three years old with a congenital heart defect. Donor details come from another sample of the same person, matched by shared clones. Rearrangement joined TRBV2 to TRBJ1-1, and TRBD1 matches 7 of the central bases. The specimen sequenced was thymocytes. The CDR3 loop reads CASSEIARNRGNTEAFF. In nucleotide form, the sequence is TGTGCCAGCAGTGAAATCGCGAGAAACAGGGGCAACACTGAAGCTTTCTTT.